A single sample is the source of the 7 T cell receptor beta chains below, sequenced in a study of blood T cell repertoires in COVID-19. Assay used: immunoSEQ multiplex PCR; TCRdb lists only in-frame clones, some missing. The data show tens of thousands of clones, with around 91% seen just once and just under 9.5% held by the top ten. The specimen sequenced was peripheral blood. Receptors originate from a middle-aged man with active COVID-19.

In this sample, this clone turned up once. The genes are TRBV28 and TRBJ2-1; 8 nucleotides align to TRBD2. Germline CDR1 MDHEN, CDR2 SYDVKM. V lost 6 bases and J lost 2; bases outside the gene matches: 6. This CDR3 comprises 15 residues. The CDR3 is CASRLVSGTYNEQFF. The DNA for the CDR3 is TGTGCCAGCAGGCTAGTTAGCGGGACCTACAATGAGCAGTTCTTC.

The chain links TRBV5-1 to TRBJ2-1; weak D call: TRBD2 (6 bases). V lost 0 bases and J 4 bases, leaving 20 bases between the germline ends. Germline-derived CDR1 and CDR2 are SGHRS and YFSETQ. The CDR3 contains 18 residues. As DNA, the CDR3 is TGCGCCAGCAGCTTGGATGGTAGCGGCTTCTTAGGGTACAATGAGCAGTTCTTC. Its translation is CASSLDGSGFLGYNEQFF. The full variable domain, rest sourced from reference TRBV5-1 and TRBJ2-1, is KAGVTQTPRYLIKTRGQQVTLSCSPISGHRSVSWYQQTPGQGLQFLFEYFSETQRNKGNFPGRFSGRQFSNSRSEMNVSTLELGDSALYLCASSLDGSGFLGYNEQFFGPGTRLTVL.

The chain joins TRBV5-1 to TRBJ2-7; 13 positions match TRBD2. CDR3 length: 16 residues. In germline, CDR1 is SGHRS, CDR2 YFSETQ. After removal of 0 bases from V and 3 bases from J, the junction contained 3 bases not matched to a gene. The CDR3 coding sequence is TGCGCCAGCAGCTTGGGACTAGCGGGAGGTATCTACGAGCAGTACTTC. Its translation is CASSLGLAGGIYEQYF.

This clone has only one observation. V usage is TRBV28 and J usage is TRBJ2-7; 8 bases are a match to TRBD2. CDR1 is MDHEN, CDR2 SYDVKM, per germline. The junction had 14 bases not matched to a gene; V was cut back by 6 bases and J by 7 bases. This CDR3 is 15 amino acids long. CDR3 nucleotides: TGTGCCAGCAGGAGCCCCATAGCGGGACCGGGAGAGCAGTACTTC. It specifies CASRSPIAGPGEQYF.

The rearrangement links TRBV7-8 to TRBJ2-3, with D tentatively TRBD2 (6 bases). Germline values: CDR1 SGHVS, CDR2 FQNEAQ. V was shortened by 0 bases and J by 10 bases, with 23 bases between the two germline ends. The CDR3 spans 17 residues. This CDR3 is CASSLAKGGGARGAQYF. For the CDR3, the DNA is TGTGCCAGCAGCTTAGCGAAGGGTGGAGGGGCACGGGGTGCGCAGTATTTT.

The V and J genes are TRBV27 and TRBJ1-1; D call uncertain. Germline V CDR1 and CDR2: MNHEY, SMNVEV (reference sequence). Trimming took 2 bases from V and 2 from J, leaving 9 bases between them. CDR3 length: 14 amino acids. The CDR3 protein is CASSLKGANTEAFF. CDR3 sequence (DNA): TGTGCCAGCAGTTTAAAGGGAGCTAACACTGAAGCTTTCTTT.

The chain uses TRBV6-5 and TRBJ1-5; D ambiguous. The germline CDR1 and CDR2 sequences are MNHEY and SVGAGI. Trimming removed 5 bases at V and 2 bases at J, with 10 bases between. This CDR3 spans 14 amino acids. Here the CDR3 reads CASSLPFGNQPQHF. The CDR3 nucleotides read TGTGCCAGCAGTCTCCCCTTTGGCAATCAGCCCCAGCATTTT.